This T cell receptor (beta chain) was captured in a study of human T cells and chemical hapten exposure. The time point: patch test 2, 6 weeks after DPC sensitization. Treatment noted: therapeutic diphenylcyclopropenone sensitization with weekly scalp DPC. TCRdb ran MiXCR on the RACE reads and lists one entry per CDR3 protein. The data contain roughly 140,000 distinct CDR3 sequences, over 9.5% of them seen just once; the ten biggest clones take up around 1.4%. This clonotype was seen ten or more times. V was clipped by 5 bases and J by 5 bases; unmatched bases: 3. The CDR3 loop spans 13 amino acids. Germline-derived CDR1 and CDR2 are LNHDA and SQIVND (reference sequence).

The sequence came from a woman between 50 and 59 years old with alopecia areata. Some clones in this sample may be carry-over from other donors' samples. The material sequenced was whole blood, taken in connection with sensitization to the hapten diphenylcyclopropenone (DPC). The chain carries TRBV19 and TRBJ1-2; 9 nucleotides agree with TRBD1. The CDR3 here is CASSPGTGYGYTF. In DNA, the CDR3 is TGTGCCAGTAGTCCAGGGACAGGGTATGGCTACACCTTC.